The 10 T cell receptor beta chains listed next were all sequenced from one sample in a study of identical twins (dated by TCRdb to between 2015 and 2016). The library was generated by 5' RACE. Sequencing was carried out with an Illumina HiSeq 2000. The public reads were reprocessed in TCRdb via fastp at Q25 and MiXCR, keeping in-frame beta chains. Each CDR3 protein gets just one entry, which takes the most common genes and DNA from the rows behind it. The sample table records some 730,000 distinct CDR3 sequences; 15% to 20% of these occur just once. The ten largest clones take up about an eighth of the sample. This same sample was also part of a study on T cells expressing NK-cell markers.

The sequenced material came from PBMCs. The receptors were gathered from a woman in her late teens or twenties in good health.

The chain links TRBV14 to TRBJ2-7, with a weak D call TRBD1 (7 bases). The V end lost 4 bases, the J end lost 6 bases, and 25 bases lay between the germline ends. The length of the CDR3 is 17 residues. Per the germline V gene, CDR1 is SGHDN and CDR2 is FVKESK. Written as DNA, the CDR3 is TGTGCCAGCAGCCCCACCCGAGGGGGCCGCTTGGGAGGCGAGCAGTACTTC. Translated: CASSPTRGGRLGGEQYF.

This clonotype was picked up many times. The CDR3, as DNA: TGTGCCAGCAGTTACGGGACAGCCAGTTATGGCTACACCTTC. This gives the protein CASSYGTASYGYTF. The rearrangement joins TRBV6-5 to TRBJ1-2, with 7 nucleotides matching TRBD1. CDR3 size: 14 residues. Germline V lookup: CDR1 MNHEY, CDR2 SVGAGI. V shed 2 bases, J shed 5 bases, and the junction held 5 bases outside the gene matches.

This clonotype was observed a few times. The rearrangement joins TRBV4-3 to TRBJ1-4; D is ambiguous. The CDR3 loop spans 13 amino acids. The ends were cut back, 0 bases at V and 8 bases at J, with 7 bases in the middle. Germline-derived CDR1 and CDR2 are LGHNA and YSLEER. This CDR3 reads CASSQDGREKLFF. The CDR3, as DNA: TGCGCCAGCAGCCAAGATGGACGAGAAAAACTGTTTTTT.

V usage is TRBV7-9 and J usage is TRBJ2-5; D is possibly TRBD1 (5 bases). V lost 5 bases to trimming and J lost 0 bases, with 13 bases between them. Germline CDR1 and CDR2: SEHNR and FQNEAQ (reference sequence). This CDR3 is 15 amino acids long. The CDR3 bases are TGTGCCAGCAGCAATACCGACAGCGACCAAGAGACCCAGTACTTC. This encodes CASSNTDSDQETQYF.

This chain joins TRBV21-1 and TRBJ2-7; the table gives TRBD1 as D, unverified against the DNA. TRBV21-1 is recorded as a pseudogene. The length of the CDR3 is 15 residues. The CDR3 DNA reads TGTGCCAGCAGCGCCCGGGGACAGGGGCCCTACGAGCAGTACTTC. It encodes CASSARGQGPYEQYF.

The chain couples TRBV29-1 to TRBJ2-7; D is possibly TRBD1 (7 bases). CDR3 length: 12 amino acids. CDR1 is SQVTM, CDR2 ANQGSEA, per germline. V lost 7 bases and J lost 6, with 16 bases in between. The CDR3 sequence is CSATQGGGEQYF. CDR3 coding DNA: TGCAGCGCTACCCAGGGGGGTGGCGAGCAGTACTTC.

This clonotype was counted between two and nine times. The chain combines TRBV29-1 with TRBJ2-1; either TRBD1 or TRBD2 may supply D (5 bases each). CDR1 SQVTM and CDR2 ANQGSEA come from the germline V gene. V lost 5 bases and J 2 bases, leaving 22 bases between the germline ends. This CDR3 region has 17 residues. The CDR3 loop reads CSVPSGDYMDTYNEQFF. The CDR3, as DNA: TGCAGCGTTCCTTCCGGGGATTACATGGACACCTACAATGAGCAGTTCTTC.

This chain joins TRBV11-1 and TRBJ2-3; 8 positions match TRBD2. Germline V lookup: CDR1 SGHAT, CDR2 FQDESV (reference sequence). The CDR3 sequence is 18 residues long. The junction had 17 bases not matched to a gene; V was cut back by 5 bases and J by 4 bases. CDR3 in amino acids: CASSPQGWGGRPADTQYF. CDR3 coding DNA: TGTGCCAGCAGCCCCCAAGGTTGGGGCGGGAGGCCGGCAGATACGCAGTATTTT.

In its sample, this clonotype was seen a few times. The chain uses TRBV12-3 or TRBV12-4 and TRBJ2-2; 8 bases are shared with TRBD1. CDR3 length equals 14 residues. The V and J ends lost 6 bases and 5 bases, in that order; junction bases with no gene match: 5. The CDR3 region has the DNA TGTGCCAGCAGGGGACAGGCGGGGACCGGGGAGCTGTTTTTT. Its protein product is CASRGQAGTGELFF.

The chain recombines TRBV4-2 with TRBJ2-1; 7 positions match TRBD2. Trimming removed 1 base from V and 2 bases from J; junction bases left unmatched: 2. CDR3 length: 15 residues. Germline lookup yields CDR1 LGHNA and CDR2 YNFKEQ. CDR3 region: CASSQVAGAYNEQFF. The DNA for the CDR3 is TGTGCCAGCAGCCAAGTGGCGGGAGCCTACAATGAGCAGTTCTTC.